This T cell receptor (beta chain) was documented in a study of control samples from healthy donors and cancer patients. Sequenced by immunoSEQ multiplex PCR; TCRdb stores in-frame clones only, minus some. Of 150,000 or so clones in the sample, 80% to 95% were seen once. CDR3 length: 13 amino acids. V dropped 1 base and J dropped 7 bases, with 10 bases sitting between them. Sequencing was performed on blood. The chain is built from TRBV12-3 or TRBV12-4 and TRBJ1-2; D is uncertain. The sequence was collected from a man younger than 35 in good health. Here the CDR3 reads CASSLGDTTGYTF. The CDR3 DNA reads as TGTGCCAGCAGTTTAGGGGATACTACTGGCTACACCTTC.